Below are 10 T cell receptor beta chains sequenced from a single sample in a study of tumor-infiltrating lymphocytes in localized non-small cell lung cancer (dated by TCRdb to the early 2020s). Receptor libraries were prepared by the immunoSEQ multiplex PCR assay. Entries here come from immuneACCESS through TCRdb and include only in-frame sequences with V and J called. Some clones fail to appear in such tables; in the studies checked, an unresolved V gene covers under half of the shortfall, and the cause of the remainder is unknown. The sample table holds 3,600 or so clones, of which around 74% were seen once. The leading ten clones occupy 7.5% to 9.5% of the sample. Sequencing was carried out using uninvolved lung tissue not adjacent to the tumor. The source is a human donor with non-small cell lung cancer.

The chain links TRBV7-8 to TRBJ2-1; 8 positions match TRBD2. V gave up 1 base and J gave up 3 bases; unmatched junction bases: 2. The germline gives CDR1 SGHVS, CDR2 FQNEAQ. The CDR3 has 15 residues. DNA for the CDR3: TGTGCCAGCAGCTTAGATCGGGGGGGCTACAATGAGCAGTTCTTC. It is translated as CASSLDRGGYNEQFF.

The chain couples TRBV11-3 to TRBJ2-7; D call uncertain. This CDR3 has 14 amino acids. Germline CDR1 SGHNT, CDR2 YENEEA. The V end lost 1 base, the J end lost 0 bases, and 7 bases lay between the germline ends. The chain's CDR3 is CASSLGGSSYEQYF. The DNA of the CDR3 is TGTGCCAGCAGCTTAGGCGGAAGCTCCTACGAGCAGTACTTC.

The chain combines TRBV5-5 with TRBJ2-7, with D perhaps TRBD1 or TRBD2 (5 bases each). This CDR3 has 16 residues. Germline V gene sequence: CDR1 SGHKS, CDR2 YYEKEE (reference sequence). V was shortened by 2 bases and J by 2 bases, with 17 bases between the two germline ends. CDR3: CASSFAPAGGAYEQYF. As DNA, the CDR3 is TGTGCCAGCAGCTTTGCCCCAGCTGGGGGAGCCTACGAGCAGTACTTC.

This chain joins TRBV11-3 and TRBJ2-2; D is unresolved. The CDR3 is 14 residues long. Trimming shortened V by 3 bases and J by 7 bases, and 12 bases separated the two germline ends. CDR1 and CDR2 (germline): SGHNT, YENEEA. The CDR3 loop reads CASSFNAGFGELFF. The CDR3 DNA is TGTGCCAGCAGCTTTAACGCCGGGTTCGGGGAGCTGTTTTTT.

This clone has a single count. This chain links TRBV5-4 with TRBJ1-6; tentative D call: TRBD1 (5 bases). Germline CDR1 is SGHNT and CDR2 is YYREEE (reference sequence). This CDR3 has 16 residues. V lost 4 bases and J 5 bases, leaving 16 bases between the germline ends. Here the CDR3 reads CASSRDGPFDNSPLHF. The CDR3 DNA reads TGTGCCAGCAGCCGGGACGGACCTTTCGATAATTCACCCCTCCACTTT.

V usage is TRBV7-8 and J usage is TRBJ2-7; 11 bases fit TRBD2. Germline CDR1 reads SGHVS; CDR2 reads FQNEAQ. The CDR3 is 16 amino acids. J was trimmed by 3 bases and V by 5 bases; bases with no gene match: 9. CDR3 DNA sequence: TGTGCCAGCAGCCCCGCGCGGACTAGCGGGCACTACGAGCAGTACTTC. This sequence encodes CASSPARTSGHYEQYF. Full variable domain (rest looked up from reference TRBV7-8 and TRBJ2-7): GAGVSQSPRYKVAKRGQDVALRCDPISGHVSLFWYQQALGQGPEFLTYFQNEAQLDKSGLPSDRFFAERPEGSVSTLKIQRTQQEDSAVYLCASSPARTSGHYEQYFGPGTRLTVT.

The chain couples TRBV11-2 to TRBJ1-3, with a tentative D call TRBD1 (5 bases). This CDR3 contains 14 residues. CDR1 is SGHAT and CDR2 is FQNNGV in the germline V gene. Trimming stripped 0 bases from V and 2 bases from J, with 5 bases between. CDR3 loop: CASSLDRAGNTIYF. The CDR3 bases are TGTGCCAGCAGCTTAGACAGGGCTGGAAACACCATATATTTT.

CDR3 protein: CASSLFNGGNTGELFF. In DNA form, the CDR3 reads TGTGCCAGCAGTTTATTCAACGGGGGTAATACCGGGGAGCTGTTTTTT. The V and J genes are TRBV27 and TRBJ2-2; a weak D match, TRBD2 (6 bases). Trimming left V 1 base short and J 5 bases short, with 14 bases between. This CDR3 comprises 16 residues. Germline V gene sequence: CDR1 MNHEY, CDR2 SMNVEV (reference sequence).

The chain carries TRBV18 and TRBJ2-5; unclear D gene. Per germline, CDR1 KGHSH and CDR2 LQKENI. Trimming shortened V by 2 bases and J by 0 bases, and 4 bases separated the two germline ends. The CDR3 spans 13 residues. The CDR3 coding sequence is TGTGCCAGCTCACCAGGCTACCAAGAGACCCAGTACTTC. Protein product: CASSPGYQETQYF.

This chain connects TRBV7-2 to TRBJ2-7; TRBD1 aligns across 8 bases. The CDR3 has 15 residues. CDR1 is SGHTA, CDR2 FQGNSA, per germline. J was trimmed by 3 bases and V by 0 bases; bases with no gene match: 4. CDR3 bases: TGTGCCAGCAGCTTAGCCTTAGGACAGGGCTACGAGCAGTACTTC. Protein: CASSLALGQGYEQYF. Complete variable domain (other parts from reference TRBV7-2 and TRBJ2-7): GAGVSQSPSNKVTEKGKDVELRCDPISGHTALYWYRQSLGQGLEFLIYFQGNSAPDKSGLPSDRFSAERTGGSVSTLTIQRTQQEDSAVYLCASSLALGQGYEQYFGPGTRLTVT.